The 2 T cell receptor beta chains in this list originate from one sample, sequenced in a study of blood T cell repertoires in COVID-19. Measured with immunoSEQ multiplex PCR; TCRdb has only the in-frame clones, and not every one. The sample holds about 57,000 clones, approximately 86% seen once. The sequenced material came from peripheral blood. The origin of the receptors is a woman older than 75 with COVID-19, enrolled during active disease.

This clone was seen only a few times. The V call is TRBV11-2, the J call TRBJ2-2, with TRBD2 as a possible D gene (6 bases). The CDR3 is made up of 15 amino acids. The V gene lost 0 bases and the J gene lost 4 bases, with 9 bases spanning the gap. The germline V gene encodes CDR1 SGHAT and CDR2 FQNNGV. CDR3 protein: CASSLDGRGTGELFF. CDR3 nucleotides: TGTGCCAGCAGCTTAGATGGGCGGGGCACCGGGGAGCTGTTTTTT. Full variable domain (remainder filled in from reference TRBV11-2 and TRBJ2-2): EAGVAQSPRYKIIEKRQSVAFWCNPISGHATLYWYQQILGQGPKLLIQFQNNGVVDDSQLPKDRFSAERLKGVDSTLKIQPAKLEDSAVYLCASSLDGRGTGELFFGEGSRLTVL.

The CDR3: CASSEQGMGEAFF. The CDR3, as DNA: TGTGCCAGCAGTGAACAGGGGATGGGTGAAGCTTTCTTT. The V call is TRBV2, the J call TRBJ1-1; TRBD1 is a possible D gene (6 bases). Germline V gives CDR1 SNHLY, CDR2 FYNNEI. CDR3 length: 13 amino acids. Deletions cut 2 bases from V and 7 bases from J, with 11 bases between.